This note documents a single T cell receptor beta chain sequence. Profiled with immunoSEQ multiplex PCR; TCRdb holds only in-frame clones, not every one. Of about 380,000 clones listed, roughly 94% were seen once; the top ten hold about 0.02%. The data originate from a study of shared T cell receptors in the human thymus. Trimming removed 4 bases from V and 1 base from J, with 23 bases in between. The germline gives CDR1 MGHRA, CDR2 YSYEKL. This CDR3 comprises 18 residues. Sequenced sample: thymocytes. This chain links TRBV4-1 with TRBJ2-7; D gene uncertain. The TCR originated in a human donor. CDR3 nucleotides: TGCGCCAGCAGCCGCGCCTCCGTGGCCGAGCAGGCATCCTACGAGCAGTACTTC. It encodes CASSRASVAEQASYEQYF.